This passage covers 29 T cell receptor beta chains from one sample sequenced in a study of blood T cell repertoires in COVID-19. Profiling relied on immunoSEQ multiplex PCR, and the TCRdb table lists in-frame clones only, not all of them. The sample yields around 360,000 clones, around 87% seen once. Sequencing used peripheral blood. These receptors were taken from a woman in her 30s with COVID-19, enrolled during active disease.

CDR3: CASTLLPQGKLFF. CDR3 DNA: TGTGCCAGCACCCTCCTGCCACAGGGAAAACTGTTTTTT. The chain combines TRBV28 with TRBJ1-4, with D perhaps matching TRBD1 (6 bases). Germline V CDR1 and CDR2: MDHEN, SYDVKM. V was trimmed by 7 bases and J by 10 bases, leaving 16 bases between them. This CDR3 is built from 13 residues.

This sequence joins TRBV2 and TRBJ2-2; 10 nucleotides match TRBD1. This CDR3 region has 16 residues. Trimming took 6 bases from V and 4 from J; bases not matched to a gene: 8. The germline gives CDR1 SNHLY, CDR2 FYNNEI. The CDR3 here is CASRPTGQGSTGELFF. The DNA for the CDR3 is TGTGCCAGCAGGCCCACGGGACAGGGGAGCACCGGGGAGCTGTTTTTT.

The CDR3 is CASSVWTSGSLTDTQYF. In DNA, the CDR3 is TGTGCCAGCAGCGTCTGGACTAGCGGGAGTCTTACAGATACGCAGTATTTT. The rearrangement links TRBV9 to TRBJ2-3; 13 nucleotides align to TRBD2. The CDR3 totals 17 residues. CDR1 SGDLS and CDR2 YYNGEE come from the germline V gene. Unmatched junction bases numbered 6, after V lost 2 bases and J lost 3 bases.

The genes are TRBV5-4 and TRBJ2-2, with 14 bases that match TRBD2. V was clipped by 4 bases and J by 3 bases; unmatched bases: 8. The CDR3 is 18 residues long. Germline V CDR1 and CDR2: SGHNT, YYREEE (reference sequence). In nucleotides, the CDR3 is TGTGCCAGCAGCCGAGGACTAGCGGGAGGTCCGGACACCGGGGAGCTGTTTTTT. This gives the protein CASSRGLAGGPDTGELFF.

The chain has TRBV20-1 and TRBJ1-1; D is unresolved. V was shortened by 3 bases and J by 3 bases, with 5 bases between the two germline ends. The CDR3 sequence is 11 residues long. CDR1 is DFQATT and CDR2 is SNEGSKA in the germline V gene (reference sequence). This CDR3 reads CSASSDTEAFF. The CDR3 region has the DNA TGCAGTGCTAGTTCAGACACTGAAGCTTTCTTT.

The chain combines TRBV28 with TRBJ2-1; unclear D gene. Germline assignment: CDR1 MDHEN and CDR2 SYDVKM. V was clipped by 5 bases and J by 3 bases, with 14 bases between them. This CDR3 comprises 15 residues. CDR3 nucleotide sequence: TGTGCCAGCAGTCCCGCTGTGACTGGCTACAATGAGCAGTTCTTC. Protein product: CASSPAVTGYNEQFF.

Notes on this clone: Other DNA sequences from this sample encode an identical CDR3 as well. The chain joins TRBV11-3 to TRBJ2-1; 8 bases line up with TRBD1. Germline V gives CDR1 SGHNT, CDR2 YENEEA. Trimming removed 4 bases from V and 4 bases from J; junction bases left unmatched: 6. This CDR3 contains 15 residues. The CDR3 here is CASSSTGAGYNEQFF. The CDR3 DNA reads as TGTGCCAGCAGCTCGACAGGGGCGGGGTACAATGAGCAGTTCTTC.

CDR3 amino acids: CASRPPRGLAGAGELFF. CDR3 bases: TGTGCCAGCAGACCCCCGAGGGGACTAGCGGGAGCCGGGGAGCTGTTTTTT. The chain is built from TRBV28 and TRBJ2-2; 14 nucleotides align to TRBD2. The CDR3 extends over 17 amino acids. Germline values: CDR1 MDHEN, CDR2 SYDVKM. Trimming took 6 bases from V and 6 from J; bases not matched to a gene: 9.

This chain joins TRBV4-1 and TRBJ1-5, with a tentative D call TRBD1 (5 bases). CDR1 MGHRA and CDR2 YSYEKL come from the germline V gene. The germline V and J ends were trimmed by 4 bases and 7 bases, with 20 bases remaining between them. The CDR3 is 16 residues long. CDR3 amino acids: CASSPAGGTFGQPQHF. CDR3 nucleotides: TGCGCCAGCAGCCCCGCGGGGGGAACCTTCGGGCAGCCCCAGCATTTT.

The chain is built from TRBV5-5 and TRBJ2-5; the D is unclear. The CDR3 runs 13 residues. Looked up from germline, CDR1 is SGHKS and CDR2 is YYEKEE (reference sequence). The ends were cut back, 2 bases at V and 1 base at J, with 6 bases in the middle. The CDR3 loop is CASSFYRQETQYF. The CDR3 DNA follows: TGTGCCAGCAGCTTCTACCGCCAAGAGACCCAGTACTTC.

The chain is built from TRBV2 and TRBJ2-5, with 9 positions matching TRBD2. The CDR3 is made up of 16 amino acids. Trimming removed 8 bases from V and 5 bases from J; junction bases left unmatched: 15. Germline V lookup: CDR1 SNHLY, CDR2 FYNNEI. The CDR3 here is CASQTWVSGRGETQYF. CDR3 DNA: TGTGCCAGCCAGACATGGGTTAGCGGGAGAGGGGAGACCCAGTACTTC.

The J gene is TRBJ2-7, the V gene TRBV9; 7 bases agree with TRBD2. The CDR3 runs 16 residues. J was trimmed by 5 bases and V by 0 bases; bases with no gene match: 11. The germline V gene encodes CDR1 SGDLS and CDR2 YYNGEE. CDR3 amino acids: CASSVGQGGSLNEQYF. The CDR3 nucleotides read TGTGCCAGCAGCGTAGGGCAGGGCGGGAGTTTGAACGAGCAGTACTTC.

The chain uses TRBV5-1 and TRBJ2-7, with a tentative D call TRBD2 (6 bases). CDR1 and CDR2 (germline): SGHRS, YFSETQ. V was trimmed by 4 bases and J by 4 bases, leaving 15 bases between them. The CDR3 sequence is 14 residues long. The CDR3 loop reads CASSASVGPYEQYF. Here the CDR3 DNA reads TGCGCCAGCAGCGCTAGCGTGGGACCTTACGAGCAGTACTTC.

The V gene is TRBV10-2, the J gene TRBJ1-1; TRBD1 is a possible D gene (5 bases). Germline V gene sequence: CDR1 WSHSY, CDR2 SAAADI. The CDR3 contains 14 residues. Trimming took 3 bases from V and 5 from J, leaving 13 bases between them. In nucleotides, the CDR3 is TGCGCCAGCAGTGAAATTGGGGGGTTTACTGAAGCTTTCTTT. It specifies CASSEIGGFTEAFF.

The table lists this clone with many counts. This rearrangement joins TRBV9 to TRBJ1-2; D is unclear. There are 15 residues in the CDR3. Trimming stripped 2 bases from V and 5 bases from J, with 16 bases between. Germline V CDR1 and CDR2: SGDLS, YYNGEE. In DNA, the CDR3 is TGTGCCAGCAGCGTGAAGCCGGAGGCCTCTTATGGCTACACCTTC. It encodes CASSVKPEASYGYTF. Variable domain in full (rest from reference TRBV9 and TRBJ1-2): DSGVTQTPKHLITATGQRVTLRCSPRSGDLSVYWYQQSLDQGLQFLIQYYNGEERAKGNILERFSAQQFPDLHSELNLSSLELGDSALYFCASSVKPEASYGYTFGSGTRLTVV.

This sequence joins TRBV2 and TRBJ2-3, with 7 bases lining up with TRBD2. Germline-derived CDR1 and CDR2 are SNHLY and FYNNEI. The J segment lost 1 base and the V segment lost 3 bases, leaving 4 bases of the junction unmatched. The CDR3 covers 15 residues. This CDR3 reads CASSDAGVGTDTQYF. The CDR3 DNA reads as TGTGCCAGCAGTGATGCGGGAGTCGGCACAGATACGCAGTATTTT.

CDR3 residues: CASSFASANTGELFF. The CDR3 DNA reads as TGTGCCAGCAGTTTTGCTAGCGCGAACACCGGGGAGCTGTTTTTT. V gene TRBV6-5 combines with J gene TRBJ2-2, with D tentatively TRBD2 (6 bases). Trimming shortened V by 4 bases and J by 0 bases, and 9 bases separated the two germline ends. Per the germline V gene, CDR1 is MNHEY and CDR2 is SVGAGI. The CDR3 has 15 residues.

V usage is TRBV9 and J usage is TRBJ2-6; weak D call: TRBD1 (6 bases). V was clipped by 2 bases and J by 1 base, with 7 bases between them. CDR1 is SGDLS and CDR2 is YYNGEE in the germline V gene. CDR3 length equals 15 residues. CDR3 protein: CASSVTGSGANVLTF. The CDR3 DNA reads TGTGCCAGCAGCGTCACAGGGTCTGGGGCCAACGTCCTGACTTTC. The whole variable domain, remainder taken from reference TRBV9 and TRBJ2-6, is DSGVTQTPKHLITATGQRVTLRCSPRSGDLSVYWYQQSLDQGLQFLIQYYNGEERAKGNILERFSAQQFPDLHSELNLSSLELGDSALYFCASSVTGSGANVLTFGAGSRLTVL.

The rearrangement joins TRBV10-3 to TRBJ2-5; D may be TRBD2 (5 bases). CDR1 is ENHRY and CDR2 is SYGVKD in the germline V gene. V gave up 8 bases and J gave up 2 bases, with 15 bases separating them. This CDR3 region has 14 residues. CDR3: CAIGPGRLQETQYF. Here the CDR3 DNA reads TGTGCCATCGGTCCCGGGCGACTACAAGAGACCCAGTACTTC.

This clone has just a few counts. J is TRBJ2-3 and V is TRBV6-4, with D hard to call. The V gene lost 3 bases and the J gene lost 0 bases, with 7 bases spanning the gap. The germline CDR1 and CDR2 sequences are MRHNA and SNTAGT. The CDR3 totals 14 residues. The CDR3 bases are TGTGCCAGCAGTGAAAGAACAAGCACAGATACGCAGTATTTT. Translated: CASSERTSTDTQYF.

This clone occurred once. Other nucleotide sequences in the sample specify the same CDR3. The chain combines TRBV5-5 with TRBJ2-7; D is undetermined. Per germline, CDR1 SGHKS and CDR2 YYEKEE (reference sequence). V was clipped by 3 bases and J by 3 bases, with 10 bases between them. The CDR3 is 13 residues long. CDR3 nucleotide sequence: TGTGCCAGCAGCTCATCGAACAACTACGAGCAGTACTTC. Translation gives CASSSSNNYEQYF. Drawing the rest from reference TRBV5-5 and TRBJ2-7, the complete variable domain is DAGVTQSPTHLIKTRGQQVTLRCSPISGHKSVSWYQQVLGQGPQFIFQYYEKEERGRGNFPDRFSARQFPNYSSELNVNALLLGDSALYLCASSSSNNYEQYFGPGTRLTVT.

This clone has just one count. The chain has TRBV30 and TRBJ2-1; 10 bases map to TRBD2. The V gene end was trimmed by 2 bases and the J gene end by 6 bases; junction bases not matched to a gene: 10. Germline V CDR1 and CDR2: GTSNPN, SVGIG (reference sequence). The CDR3 is made up of 16 amino acids. CDR3 amino acids: CAWSLHLAGDFNEQFF. CDR3 nucleotides: TGTGCCTGGAGTCTTCACCTAGCGGGGGACTTCAATGAGCAGTTCTTC.

This clone was observed once. This sequence joins TRBV6-5 and TRBJ2-7, with 8 bases identical to TRBD2. In germline, CDR1 is MNHEY, CDR2 SVGAGI. Trimming at V came to 0 bases and at J to 2 bases, leaving 3 bases not matched to a gene. This CDR3 is 15 amino acids long. CDR3 protein: CASSYSFGRAYEQYF. As DNA, the CDR3 is TGTGCCAGCAGTTACTCTTTCGGGAGGGCCTACGAGCAGTACTTC.

The chain recombines TRBV29-1 with TRBJ1-1, with a weak D call TRBD1 (5 bases). The V end was cut by 4 bases, the J end by 1 base, with 10 bases between. There are 13 residues in the CDR3. CDR1 and CDR2 from the germline V gene are SQVTM and ANQGSEA. Written as DNA, the CDR3 is TGCAGCGTTGCAGGGATCGAGAACACTGAAGCTTTCTTT. This sequence encodes CSVAGIENTEAFF.

V and J are TRBV29-1 and TRBJ2-3; D perhaps matches TRBD2 (5 bases). The V gene lost 5 bases and the J gene lost 2 bases, with 11 bases spanning the gap. The germline V gene encodes CDR1 SQVTM and CDR2 ANQGSEA. CDR3 length: 13 amino acids. The CDR3 DNA reads TGCAGCGTTAGAGGGTACTACACAGATACGCAGTATTTT. As protein: CSVRGYYTDTQYF.

The V call is TRBV27, the J call TRBJ2-7; the D gene is possibly TRBD2 (6 bases). This CDR3 is built from 15 residues. V dropped 6 bases and J dropped 3 bases, with 18 bases sitting between them. Germline V gene data show CDR1 as MNHEY and CDR2 as SMNVEV (reference sequence). The CDR3 bases are TGTGCCAGCAGAACCGGGACTCAGCGTGGCTACGAGCAGTACTTC. This codes for CASRTGTQRGYEQYF.

The chain links TRBV21-1 to TRBJ1-5. TRBV21-1 constitutes a pseudogene. The CDR3 has 11 amino acids. In DNA form, the CDR3 reads TGTGCCAGCAGCAAAGCCTGGCCCCAGCATTTT. It is translated as CASSKAWPQHF.

The chain has TRBV6-1 and TRBJ2-5; D unresolved. From germline, CDR1 is MNHNS and CDR2 SASEGT. The CDR3 is 13 residues long. V lost 3 bases, J lost 3 bases, and 8 bases lay in between. CDR3 residues: CASSDWAKETQYF. The CDR3 DNA is TGTGCCAGCAGTGATTGGGCTAAAGAGACCCAGTACTTC.

The rearrangement uses TRBV10-2 and TRBJ1-2, with D possibly matching TRBD1 (5 bases). The germline V and J ends were trimmed by 2 bases and 7 bases, with 11 bases remaining between them. The germline V gene encodes CDR1 WSHSY and CDR2 SAAADI. This CDR3 has 13 amino acids. The CDR3, as DNA: TGCGCCAGCAGTGAGAGGGGCTCTGGTGGCTACACCTTC. Amino acid sequence: CASSERGSGGYTF.